This T cell receptor beta chain was documented in a study of T cells in Graves' hyperthyroidism and ophthalmopathy. Study-level points and caveats: Most clonotypes that expanded in the thyroid above 0.001 also showed up in blood.

This CDR3 has 14 residues. Between the trimmed V and J ends, which lost 5 bases and 6 bases, there was a span of 14 bases. From germline, CDR1 is SNHLY and CDR2 FYNNEI. Together with thyroid ultrasound, orbital computed tomography, serum thyroxine and TRAb, clinical symptoms were used for diagnoses. The sample holds many counts of this clonotype. The antigen is unknown. Template material for amplifying TCR beta CDR3 regions consisted of RNA transcripts. First-round RT-PCR with HTBI primers amplified the TCR CDR3 region. Each CDR3 protein is one row after TCRdb ran MiXCR on the multiplex PCR reads. The sample has about 380,000 distinct CDR3 sequences, over 11% seen once.

Sequenced material: blood. This TCR came from a woman aged 55 to 70 with Graves' hyperthyroidism. The genes are TRBV2 and TRBJ1-3; TRBD1 might be the D (5 bases). DNA of the CDR3: TGTGCCAGCAGTTGGGACCCACCAGAAAACACCATATATTTT. Residues: CASSWDPPENTIYF.